A single T cell receptor (beta chain) is shown here with its context. Germline CDR1 is MNHEY and CDR2 is SVGAGI. CDR3 size: 14 residues. V was clipped by 8 bases and J by 7 bases, with 18 bases between them. How the authors handled the data: The authors estimated nucleated cell counts from reference gene primer amplification. The table came from immunoSEQ multiplex PCR; TCRdb's copy has only in-frame clones and leaves some out. The D gene and trimming were derived from the DNA, and the V and J assignments and clone size from that table. The table includes 120,000 to 150,000 clones, over 70% detected once. The data were obtained in a study of blood T cell repertoires in COVID-19. In the study overall: Donors in the United States, Italy and Spain gave samples during acute or convalescent COVID-19.

The V gene is TRBV6-5, the J gene TRBJ2-1; no definite D call. Sequences were obtained from peripheral blood. This sequence originates from a man aged 50 to 60 who had recovered from COVID-19. CDR3 amino acids: CASSRSFFSNEQFF. CDR3 sequence (DNA): TGTGCCAGCTCGAGGTCGTTTTTTAGTAATGAGCAGTTCTTC.